The following is a T cell receptor beta chain sequence with its context. The table lists this clonotype with a few counts. The antigen this receptor binds is unknown. No base quality information exists; no much larger clone differs at one position. The data derive from a study of regulatory T cells in long-lasting Graves disease (dated by TCRdb to the early 2020s). With regard to the full study: Patients with newly diagnosed Graves' disease had been on antithyroid drugs for under 3 months. The study took place in China and was registered as a clinical trial. A total of approximately 35 samples underwent TCR sequencing: around 13 from persistent and approximately 20 from newly diagnosed Graves' disease patients. Patients with persistent Graves' disease were compared with patients with newly diagnosed Graves' disease using TCR sequencing and RNA sequencing of peripheral blood.

The research as a whole found: Persistent disease showed preferential use of TRBV28, TRBJ1-2 and TRBJ2-5, whereas newly diagnosed disease favored TRBV20-1 and TRBJ2-1. A larger number of public clonotypes was shared among persistent patients (around 2,500) than among newly diagnosed patients (around 880). Because the primary lesion, thyroid tissue, could not be accessed, the study looked at peripheral blood alone. The authors acknowledged the small sample size as a limitation that may reduce accuracy. Sequencing and analysis were limited to the TCR beta chain. Lower TCR Shannon entropy and fewer highly expanded clones were observed in persistent Graves' disease patients than in newly diagnosed patients, which suggested clonal expansion.

The library was produced with multiplex PCR. Sequencing instrument: Illumina HiSeq 4000. CDR3 regions were amplified by Arm-PCR with iRepertoire HTBI primers to construct TCR beta libraries. Gel purification was performed on PCR products prior to sequencing. The original pipeline was this. A total of roughly 58 TRBV and under 15 TRBJ segments were identified across samples and were used for gene usage analysis of CDR3 amino acid clonotypes. Filtered high-quality paired reads were merged into contigs using COPE and FqMerger. BLAST was used to align contigs to IMGT TRBV, TRBD and TRBJ reference genes, and CDR3 was defined according to IMGT. Any clonotype with a frequency above 0.1% was counted as a highly expanded clone. Shannon entropy was used to measure repertoire diversity, and the Gini coefficient was used to measure V-J evenness. Clonotypes shared by more than one individual were considered public. TCRdb redid the processing of the public reads, applying fastp at Q25 and MiXCR, and retained in-frame beta chains. A single entry per CDR3 protein holds the most common genes and DNA from its merged rows. These V and J calls originate from TCRdb's pipeline instead of the authors' own analysis. The sample table shows hundreds of thousands of distinct CDR3 sequences, and about 16% are seen once. 25% of the sample belongs to the ten largest clones.

Based on the germline V gene, the CDR1 and CDR2 sequences are MDHEN and SYDVKM. The trim is 3 bases for V and 5 bases for J, with a gap of 10 bases between the germline ends. The CDR3, from cysteine to phenylalanine, totals 13 residues. The retained sequence is limited to the CDR3, 39 bases, with the frame set at the first base. According to the study, the label for this sample's time point signals: newly diagnosed GD, antithyroid drugs for less than 3 months. RNA was extracted from PBMCs in TRIzol for both TCR sequencing and RNA sequencing. The diagnosis of Graves' disease was made according to American Thyroid Association guidelines. Patients for the study were recruited at an endocrinology department in Xi'an, China. Each patient gave about 9.1 milliliters of peripheral blood, collected in an EDTA anticoagulant tube. Ficoll Paque Plus density gradient separation was used to isolate PBMCs, and no further T cell sorting was done. An Agilent 2100 Bioanalyzer and agarose gel were used to check RNA quality, while a NanoDrop 2000 measured RNA concentration.

The same sample was also used in a study of T cells in Graves' hyperthyroidism and ophthalmopathy. As noted in the second study: A patient counted as having stable Graves' hyperthyroidism if no progression to ophthalmopathy occurred over 18 months of follow-up. Hyperthyroidism patients were newly diagnosed, with disease duration under 2 months, and aged 18 to 65 years. The study excluded patients with uncontrolled infections, other autoimmune diseases, pregnancy or lactation. Diagnoses were established on the basis of clinical symptoms, serum thyroxine and TRAb, thyroid ultrasound, and orbital computed tomography. The first round of RT-PCR for the TCR CDR3 was performed with the HTBI primer set and the Qiagen OneStep RT-PCR kit. Most expanded thyroid clonotypes (frequency above 0.001) were also detected in blood, a finding suggesting that blood repertoires may reflect thyroid immune responses. A model built on a 13 V-J signature distinguished ophthalmopathy from stable hyperthyroidism, reaching around 87% sensitivity and about 81% specificity in cross-validation and 80%/75% in testing. During validation, the model predicted progression to ophthalmopathy a median of roughly 7.1 months ahead of onset, with more than 60% sensitivity and about 75% specificity. A discovery cohort of about a hundred patients, 43 with Graves' ophthalmopathy and approximately 60 with stable Graves' hyperthyroidism, was used to find distinguishing TCR V-J signatures. Whether ophthalmopathy could be predicted prospectively was tested in an independent validation cohort made up of about 20 hyperthyroidism patients plus 17 patients who later progressed to ophthalmopathy. The roughly 91 discovery patients were randomly divided into training and test sets at a 7:3 ratio. In addition, the study compared T-cell repertoires in thyroid tissue and in blood from five or six Graves' hyperthyroidism patients. After sampling, hyperthyroidism patients received methimazole starting at 30 mg daily, and ophthalmopathy patients received high-dose intravenous methylprednisolone. Libraries were constructed in a second round of multiplex PCR, after which size selection and purification were performed. Libraries were sequenced paired-end with 100 bp reads on an Illumina HiSeq2000. SOAPnuke was used to process the raw data, throwing out any read that contained adapters or uncalled bases, had a mean Phred below 15, or lacked an exact constant-primer or identifier match. High-quality paired reads were merged using COPE v1.2.5, and each unique nucleotide sequence was defined as a clonotype. MiTCR v1.1 was used to align the clonotypes against IMGT TRBV, TRBD and TRBJ reference segments. Analysis was restricted to V-J combinations with a frequency above 0.0001, which covered approximately 99% of repertoires. The TCS score was defined as F50 (clonal expansion) divided by E x V (chaos), with BLOSUM62-based TCRdist calculated between CDR3 peptides within each V-J. Welch's t-statistics and random forest reduced fewer than 550 V-J features to roughly 13, which were used in a naive Bayes classifier (R e1071). Sample size was not statistically predetermined, and blinding of investigators to group allocation was not performed. TCR Vbeta CDR3 sequencing of 120 to 150 peripheral blood samples (around 45 ophthalmopathy, 70 to 85 hyperthyroidism and roughly 17 progressor patients) is reported in the paper.

The receptor was derived from a woman aged 35-60 years with Graves disease. Donor details come from another sample of the same person, matched by shared clones. The receptor chain draws on TRBV28 and TRBJ2-5; TRBD2 might be the D gene, on 6 matching bases. The sample was peripheral blood mononuclear cells (PBMCs), taken at new diagnosis, from a patient treated with antithyroid drugs. The CDR3 has the sequence CASSFASVETQYF. The DNA sequence reads TGTGCCAGCAGTTTCGCTAGCGTGGAGACCCAGTACTTC.